The T cell receptor beta chain under discussion was sequenced for a study of cytomegalovirus exposure and HLA in healthy donors. 13 Jbeta primers and 60 Vbeta primers were used for the PCR. Sequencing was performed with immunoSEQ multiplex PCR; in TCRdb, only in-frame clones are kept and a portion is missing. Here the sample spans 90,000 to 120,000 clones, 82% being singletons. Comment on this clone: Antigen: not known.

Trimming at V came to 3 bases and at J to 2 bases, leaving 10 bases not matched to a gene. There are 16 residues in the CDR3. CDR1 and CDR2 from the germline V gene are MGHRA and YSYEKL. When sampled, the donors appeared nominally healthy, though they likely had unrecorded immune exposures. Findings and caveats of the study: A list of 150 or so TCR beta chains associated with cytomegalovirus was given. Cytomegalovirus status was reportedly diagnosed by the classifier with high specificity and sensitivity.

This chain uses TRBV4-1 with TRBJ2-7; 7 bases align to TRBD1. The receptor was isolated from a man aged 25 to 45 in good health and CMV-seropositive. Specimen: PBMCs. CDR3 bases: TGCGCCAGCAGCCAGGTCCCGGGACAGCAAACCTACGAGCAGTACTTC. This sequence encodes CASSQVPGQQTYEQYF.